The clone carrying this TCR beta chain was recorded at least ten times. This record belongs to a study of low-dose radiotherapy and immunotherapy resistance in tumors. The wider study: Across 26 weeks, 13 Gy in total went to Cohort 2, delivered as 1 Gy per fraction every two weeks. Patients took aspirin (300 mg orally, daily) for four cycles beginning at cycle 1 day 1.

Primers used for first-strand cDNA, a TRAV- and TRBV-specific set, covered both alpha and beta chains. It was with a constant-region primer and a V-primer adapter that TCRs were amplified over approximately 18 PCR cycles. TCRdb re-analysed the reads in MiXCR, keeping a single row per CDR3 protein. The table records some 46,000 distinct CDR3 sequences, less than 30% of them present only once. The time point: after trial treatment. As for treatment: LDRT plus nivolumab, ipilimumab, low-dose cyclophosphamide and aspirin (RACIN trial). Donors received a regimen that comprised nivolumab, ipilimumab, aspirin, low-dose cyclophosphamide and low-dose radiotherapy. Between the trimmed V and J ends, which lost 2 bases and 5 bases, there was a span of 12 bases. This CDR3 has 14 residues. CDR1 SEHNR and CDR2 FQNEAQ come from the germline V gene (reference sequence).

Sequenced here: PBMCs, sampled after low-dose radiotherapy plus immunotherapy. The receptor's source is a male donor with prostate cancer. This rearrangement joins TRBV7-9 to TRBJ1-1; D remains ambiguous. DNA for the CDR3: TGTGCCAGCAGCTTAAGAGGAATCAAGACTGAAGCTTTCTTT. Its translation is CASSLRGIKTEAFF.